The rows below give T cell receptor beta chains drawn from one sample of a study of radiotherapy plus CTLA-4 blockade in lung cancer. The assay was immunoSEQ multiplex PCR, and TCRdb's table has in-frame clones only and misses some. The profile shows approximately 90,000 clones, roughly 85% of them singletons. The material sequenced was peripheral blood, taken from a patient treated with radiotherapy plus ipilimumab. The receptors were gathered from a human donor with non-small cell lung cancer who had stable disease on radiotherapy plus ipilimumab. CDR3s leave out the opening cysteine and the closing phenylalanine or tryptophan.

v_call,j_call,cdr3_aa
TRBV5-4,TRBJ1-2,ASSPGTGANYGYT
TRBV5-4,TRBJ2-5,ASCLQGTETQY
TRBV9,TRBJ1-5,ASSPGSLAGTSNQPQH
TRBV2,TRBJ2-7,ASSERSSGSYEQY
TRBV20-1,TRBJ1-5,SALGGQPQH
TRBV6-6,TRBJ2-5,ASSYLRLTQETQY
TRBV9,TRBJ1-2,ASSGTGRANYGYT
TRBV5-1,NA,ASSLEASGIYEQY
TRBV19,TRBJ2-7,ASSIPVVQGAYEQY
TRBV28,TRBJ1-6,ASSSLPSGSPLH
TRBV7-9,TRBJ1-2,ASSSQAPNYGYT
TRBV15,TRBJ1-5,ATSGDRGGNQPQH
TRBV4-2,TRBJ1-1,ASSQNTEAF
TRBV13,TRBJ2-7,ASSRRLAGDEQY
TRBV7-9,TRBJ2-5,ASSQGAGRQETQY